This TCR beta chain is from a study of T-cell reconstitution after alpha-beta-depleted transplantation in children. The CDR3 has 14 amino acids. Trimming stripped 1 base from V and 6 bases from J, with 10 bases between. CDR1 is SNHLY and CDR2 is FYNNEI in the germline V gene. Ten or more counts support this clonotype. TCRbeta library construction was performed incorporating unique molecular identifiers. TCRdb re-called the PCR reads with MiXCR, one entry per CDR3 protein. Here the sample spans over 550,000 distinct CDR3 sequences, under 12% being singletons. The genes are TRBV2 and TRBJ2-1; weak D call: TRBD2 (6 bases). Source: PBMCs from the stem cell graft donor, taken from the stem cell graft. The source is a human donor who donated a stem cell graft to a child with acute myeloid leukemia. The CDR3 DNA follows: TGTGCCAGCAGTGAAGGTAGCGGCACCAATGAGCAGTTCTTC. Amino acids: CASSEGSGTNEQFF. The variable domain in full, with the rest retrieved from reference TRBV2 and TRBJ2-1, is EPEVTQTPSHQVTQMGQEVILRCVPISNHLYFYWYRQILGQKVEFLVSFYNNEISEKSEIFDDQFSVERPDGSNFTLKIRSTKLEDSAMYFCASSEGSGTNEQFFGPGTRLTVL.